Listed below are T cell receptor beta chains from one sample, sequenced in a study of blood T cell repertoires in COVID-19. Some clones are missing from TCRdb's copy, which holds only in-frame ones; the method was immunoSEQ multiplex PCR. The sample lists about 260,000 clones, more than 85% occurring once. What was sequenced was peripheral blood. These receptors were taken from a man younger than 35 with active or convalescent COVID-19. Both conserved end residues are part of each CDR3. The D gene is left open where the match is weak. Clone size, where shown, is once, few, many, or a class for clones that have expanded.

J gene,CDR3 length,V gene,D gene,clone size,CDR3 protein,CDR3 DNA
TRBJ1-6,14,TRBV5-4,TRBD1,.,CASSYPGQGWPLHF,TGTGCCAGCAGCTACCCGGGACAGGGATGGCCCCTCCACTTT
TRBJ2-2,15,TRBV5-4,TRBD1,.,CASSHGQENTGELFF,TGTGCCAGCAGCCACGGACAGGAGAACACCGGGGAGCTGTTTTTT
TRBJ2-5,14,TRBV29-1,TRBD1,.,CSAKGTAMRETQYF,TGCAGCGCCAAGGGGACAGCCATGCGGGAGACCCAGTACTTC
TRBJ1-5,14,TRBV6-5,.,.,CASSSLDSNQPQHF,TGTGCCAGCAGTTCCCTAGATAGCAATCAGCCCCAGCATTTT
TRBJ1-2,15,TRBV27,.,.,CASTPTSTHYYGYTF,TGTGCCAGCACCCCCACCTCCACACATTACTATGGCTACACCTTC
TRBJ2-7,12,TRBV5-1,.,.,CASSLGGDEQYF,TGCGCCAGCAGCTTGGGGGGGGACGAGCAGTACTTC
TRBJ2-5,14,TRBV5-1,.,.,CASSLGLLQETQYF,TGCGCCAGCAGCTTGGGACTACTCCAAGAGACCCAGTACTTC
TRBJ1-4,13,TRBV6-5,TRBD1,.,CASTDRLNEKLFF,TGTGCCAGCACGGACAGGCTAAATGAAAAACTGTTTTTT
TRBJ2-5,16,TRBV11-3,TRBD2,.,CASSPSGGDLQETQYF,TGTGCCAGCAGCCCCAGCGGGGGGGACCTCCAAGAGACCCAGTACTTC
TRBJ2-7,14,TRBV5-4,TRBD1,.,CASRSQGASYEQYF,TGTGCCAGCCGCTCACAGGGGGCGTCCTACGAGCAGTACTTC
TRBJ2-5,16,TRBV5-1,TRBD1,.,CASSPDSGQVGETQYF,TGCGCCAGCAGCCCAGATTCGGGACAGGTGGGAGAGACCCAGTACTTC
TRBJ2-5,12,TRBV12-3/TRBV12-4,.,.,CASSLGGKTQYF,TGTGCCAGCAGTTTGGGGGGTAAGACCCAGTACTTC
TRBJ2-7,15,TRBV24-1,TRBD1,.,CATSDLGQGAHEQYF,TGTGCCACCAGTGATCTGGGACAGGGGGCCCACGAGCAGTACTTC
TRBJ2-3,16,TRBV9,.,.,CASSAYGQTRTDTQYF,TGTGCCAGCAGTGCATATGGACAGACCCGCACAGATACGCAGTATTTT
TRBJ1-4,14,TRBV6-6,TRBD1,.,CASSSGTGSEKLFF,TGTGCCAGCAGTTCCGGGACAGGCAGTGAAAAACTGTTTTTT
TRBJ1-6,13,TRBV5-1,.,once,CASTEDGNSPLHF,TGCGCCAGCACCGAGGATGGGAATTCACCCCTCCACTTT
TRBJ1-2,15,TRBV4-3,.,.,CASSQEGGRNYGYTF,TGCGCCAGCAGCCAAGAGGGGGGGCGAAACTATGGCTACACCTTC
TRBJ1-1,13,TRBV28,.,.,CASSFRDTHEAFF,TGTGCCAGCAGTTTCCGGGACACCCATGAAGCTTTCTTT
TRBJ1-2,12,TRBV12-3/TRBV12-4,.,once,CASSLGPAGYTF,TGTGCCAGCAGTTTGGGGCCTGCGGGCTACACCTTC
TRBJ2-7,13,TRBV28,TRBD1,few,CASSPWTGYEQYF,TGTGCCAGCAGTCCGTGGACAGGCTACGAGCAGTACTTC
TRBJ2-2,17,TRBV4-3,TRBD2,.,CASSQEGLAGGDGELFF,TGCGCCAGCAGCCAAGAAGGGCTAGCGGGAGGGGACGGGGAGCTGTTTTTT
TRBJ2-7,15,TRBV11-2,TRBD1,.,CASSLKGQGAYEQYF,TGTGCCAGCAGCTTAAAGGGACAGGGGGCTTACGAGCAGTACTTC
TRBJ2-7,15,TRBV19,TRBD1,once,CASSDTGTGDYEQYF,TGTGCCAGTAGTGATACCGGGACAGGGGACTACGAGCAGTACTTC
TRBJ2-3,16,TRBV3-1/TRBV3-2,.,.,CASSHRQAGSTDTQYF,TGTGCCAGCAGCCACAGGCAGGCGGGGTCCACAGATACGCAGTATTTT
TRBJ1-1,12,TRBV29-1,.,.,CSADSLNTEAFF,TGCAGCGCGGACAGCCTGAACACTGAAGCTTTCTTT
TRBJ1-4,13,TRBV7-2,.,.,CASSAATNEKLFF,TGTGCCAGCAGCGCAGCAACTAATGAAAAACTGTTTTTT
TRBJ2-1,13,TRBV9,.,.,CASSVASSNEQFF,TGTGCCAGCAGCGTAGCCTCCTCCAATGAGCAGTTCTTC
TRBJ2-1,19,TRBV19,TRBD2,.,CASSLETGTSGSLYNEQFF,TGTGCCAGTAGTCTGGAGACCGGGACTAGCGGGAGCTTATACAATGAGCAGTTCTTC
TRBJ2-3,13,TRBV19,.,.,CASSQGRTDTQYF,TGTGCCAGTAGTCAGGGGCGCACAGATACGCAGTATTTT